This T cell receptor (beta chain) comes out of a study of Ad26.COV2.S vaccination and SARS-CoV-2 variants. As for the study in general: The vaccine Ad26.COV2.S was put into the muscle once, or twice with 56 days between.

With respect to this clone: As yet, its antigen is unknown.

Sequenced by immunoSEQ multiplex PCR; TCRdb stores in-frame clones only, minus some. The sample lists hundreds of thousands of clones, 89% occurring once. Study observations and caveats: Post-vaccination breadth of spike-specific CD8+ and CD4+ T cell responses was reportedly substantial.

Regarding treatment: roughly 19 received Ad26.COV2.S at low or high dose, single or two shots; several received placebo; per-sample allocation not given. Repertoires come from day 63 after the first vaccine or placebo injection. Built on an Ad26 vector, the vaccine expressed Wuhan-strain SARS-CoV-2 spike. This sample comprised peripheral blood, obtained in a trial of Ad26.COV2.S vaccine versus placebo. This clonotype originated in a person aged 18-60 years who received the Ad26.COV2.S COVID-19 vaccine or a placebo.

The CDR3 nucleotides read TGTGCCTGGAGTTGGAGCAATGAGCAGTTCTTC. Its protein product is CAWSWSNEQFF. This chain uses TRBV30 with TRBJ2-1, with D uncertain. Per the germline V gene, CDR1 is GTSNPN and CDR2 is SVGIG (reference sequence). The germline V and J ends were trimmed by 2 bases and 6 bases, with 5 bases remaining between them. The CDR3 length is 11 residues.